This is a list of T cell receptor beta chains from one sample in a study of CD8 T cells in ankylosing spondylitis. TCRdb re-analysed the 5' RACE reads in MiXCR, keeping a single row per CDR3 protein. The sample shows about 35,000 distinct CDR3 sequences, approximately 10% of them seen only once. The specimen was blood, either unsorted or a sorted T cell fraction (not recorded which). Receptor source: a male donor with ankylosing spondylitis or in good health (not recorded which). The CDR3 runs from the conserved cysteine through the conserved F or W. D genes are given only for firm matches. A clone size is listed for some rows: how often the clone was seen (once, few, many), or a class if it is expanded.

TRBV5-4	.	TRBJ2-5	many	TGTGCCAGCAGCCGGCAGGGAGGCCAAGAGACCCAGTACTTC	CASSRQGGQETQYF
TRBV20-1	.	TRBJ2-1	.	TGCTGCTTCTGGGGCCAGCCCCCGGGCTCCTACAATGAGCAGTTCTTC	CCFWGQPPGSYNEQFF
TRBV7-3	TRBD1	TRBJ2-1	many	TGTGCCAGCAGCTCGGACAGGGAAGTTATAGATGAGCAGTTCTTC	CASSSDREVIDEQFF
TRBV12-3/TRBV12-4	TRBD2	TRBJ2-1	many	TGTGCCAGCAGACATAGCGGGAGTTGGTTCTTC	CASRHSGSWFF
TRBV5-1	.	TRBJ1-4	many	TGCGCCAGCAGCTTGGATCGGGGGGCAGCCTTCAATGAAAAACTGTTTTTT	CASSLDRGAAFNEKLFF
TRBV12-3/TRBV12-4	.	TRBJ2-7	many	TGTGCCAGCAGTTTGACAACAACCTACGAGCAGTACTTC	CASSLTTTYEQYF
TRBV12-3/TRBV12-4	.	TRBJ1-1	many	TGTGCCAGCAGTTTTTCAGGAGGGAACACTGAAGCTTTCTTT	CASSFSGGNTEAFF
TRBV15	TRBD1	TRBJ2-5	few	TGTGCCACCAGCACGGAGGACAGGGCCCCGCGAGAGACCCAGTACTTC	CATSTEDRAPRETQYF
TRBV6-4	TRBD2	TRBJ2-7	.	TGTCCGGAGGGAGCGGGAGGGCTGAGCTCCTACGAGCAGTACTTC	CPEGAGGLSSYEQYF
TRBV4-1	.	TRBJ2-7	.	TGCGCCAGCAGCCCGGGGGTACTACGTGCCGGGATCTCCTACGAGCAGTACTTC	CASSPGVLRAGISYEQYF
TRBV24-1	.	TRBJ2-5	.	TGTGCCACCAGTGATTTGGGTGAGACCCAGTACTTC	CATSDLGETQYF
TRBV6-2/TRBV6-3	.	TRBJ2-7	.	TGTGCCAGCAGTCCCGGCGGGGCGGGAAAGATCGAGCAGTACTTC	CASSPGGAGKIEQYF
TRBV27	TRBD1	TRBJ2-1	many	TGTGCCAGCAGTTTAACCGGGACAGGGGGCATGGATGAGCAGTTCTTC	CASSLTGTGGMDEQFF
TRBV4-3	.	TRBJ2-1	many	TGCGCCAGCAGCCAAGATCGGGGGTACAATGAGCAGTTCTTC	CASSQDRGYNEQFF
TRBV19	.	TRBJ2-1	few	TGTGCCAGTAGTTCGCAGGGGATGTGGGATGAGCAGTTCTTC	CASSSQGMWDEQFF
TRBV2	TRBD2	TRBJ2-1	many	TGTGCCAGCAGTGGGACTAGCGGGAGATTGATTTTTGATGAGCAGTTCTTC	CASSGTSGRLIFDEQFF
TRBV28	TRBD2	TRBJ2-7	many	TGTGCCAGCAGCTTATACGGGCCGGGACTAGTGACTCACGAGCAGTACTTC	CASSLYGPGLVTHEQYF
TRBV2	.	TRBJ2-2	many	TGTGCCAGCAGTGAGCCGGGTTCCACCGGGGAGCTGTTTTTT	CASSEPGSTGELFF
TRBV3-1	.	TRBJ2-1	few	TGTGCCAGCAGCCTGGACCTCAGGGAGCAGTTCTTC	CASSLDLREQFF
TRBV6-6	TRBD1	TRBJ1-1	many	TGTGCCAGCAGTTACCCGGACAGGGGCACTGAAGCTTTCTTT	CASSYPDRGTEAFF
TRBV6-1	.	TRBJ2-1	many	TGTGCCAGCAGTCGGACCGGATACCTCGGTGAGCAGTTCTTC	CASSRTGYLGEQFF
TRBV20-1	TRBD2	TRBJ2-3	.	TGCAGTGCTAGACGGACTAGTAGGGATACGCAGTATTTT	CSARRTSRDTQYF
TRBV4-2	.	TRBJ2-1	many	TGTGCCAGCAGCCAAGTCCTAGAGGGTGAGCAGTTCTTC	CASSQVLEGEQFF
TRBV20-1	.	TRBJ1-1	.	TGCTGTGCTAGAGATGCGGGCCCACAGGGTTGGAACACTGAAGCTTTCTTT	CCARDAGPQGWNTEAFF
TRBV10-1	.	TRBJ2-2	many	TGCGCCAGCAGTGAGTCGGGACCCCTCGGGGAGCTGTTTTTT	CASSESGPLGELFF
TRBV20-1	.	TRBJ2-2	few	TGCAGTGCTGGACAGTTAAACACCGGGGAGCTGTTTTTT	CSAGQLNTGELFF
TRBV20-1	TRBD1	TRBJ2-6	.	TGCAGTGCTATCCCCTGGGACAGGGGCGCTGGGGCCAACGTCCTGACTTTC	CSAIPWDRGAGANVLTF
TRBV27	.	TRBJ2-7	many	TGTGCCAGCAGGGCCACAACCCTTTTGGGCGAGCAGTACTTC	CASRATTLLGEQYF
TRBV12-3/TRBV12-4	.	TRBJ2-3	many	TGTGCCAGCAGTTTTAGGGATACGCAGTATTTT	CASSFRDTQYF
TRBV6-2/TRBV6-3	.	TRBJ2-7	.	TGTGCCAGCAGTTACTCCCAGGTTTCAACCTACGAGCAGTACTTC	CASSYSQVSTYEQYF
TRBV5-1	.	TRBJ2-3	many	TGCGCCAGCAGCAACACAGATACGCAGTATTTT	CASSNTDTQYF
TRBV29-1	.	TRBJ1-3	many	TGCAGCGTTTCCCCCTCGATCACAGGCGACACCATATATTTT	CSVSPSITGDTIYF
TRBV5-6	.	TRBJ2-1	few	TGTGCCAGCAGCTTGGCCAAGCGGGATGAGCAGTTCTTC	CASSLAKRDEQFF
TRBV7-2	.	TRBJ1-4	many	TGTGCCAGCAGCCGGAATACCGGGACGGAAAAACTGTTTTTT	CASSRNTGTEKLFF
TRBV20-1	.	TRBJ1-6	many	TGCAGTGCTAGGTGGGGTGGTGATTCACCCCTCCACTTT	CSARWGGDSPLHF
TRBV29-1	.	TRBJ2-5	many	TGCAGCGTTGACACCGGGGGAGAGACCCAGTACTTC	CSVDTGGETQYF
TRBV20-1	.	TRBJ2-3	few	TGCAGTGCTAGAGATTTGGAGGGCCTAGGGGGCACAGATACGCAGTATTTT	CSARDLEGLGGTDTQYF
TRBV12-3/TRBV12-4	TRBD1	TRBJ2-7	many	TGTGCCAGCAGTTTAGGGTTGACAGGGGGCCCGGGCGAGCAGTACTTC	CASSLGLTGGPGEQYF
TRBV20-1	.	TRBJ1-2	many	TGCAGTGCCAAACAGGCCCCTATCGGCTACACCTTC	CSAKQAPIGYTF